Shown below are 13 T cell receptor beta chains from a single sample sequenced in a study of blood T cell repertoires in COVID-19. Clones were sequenced by immunoSEQ multiplex PCR, and TCRdb holds only the in-frame ones, with some missing. The sample carries about 120,000 clones, roughly 80% recorded once. Sequenced sample: peripheral blood. These receptors originate from a human donor in a cohort sampled during active COVID-19.

V usage is TRBV10-1 and J usage is TRBJ2-1, with 11 bases matching TRBD2. The CDR3 totals 15 residues. Germline CDR1 WNHNN, CDR2 SYGVQD (reference sequence). V shed 5 bases, J shed 3 bases, and the junction held 3 bases outside the gene matches. CDR3 sequence: CASSLAGGLYNEQFF. Written as DNA, the CDR3 is TGCGCCAGCAGTCTAGCGGGGGGTCTCTACAATGAGCAGTTCTTC.

The chain carries TRBV11-2 and TRBJ2-6; 8 nucleotides align to TRBD2. V gave up 3 bases and J gave up 0 bases; unmatched junction bases: 4. This CDR3 region has 17 residues. CDR1 and CDR2 (germline): SGHAT, FQNNGV. As DNA, the CDR3 is TGTGCCAGCAGCTTGATCGCGGGGGGCTCTGGGGCCAACGTCCTGACTTTC. Translating gives CASSLIAGGSGANVLTF.

The chain uses TRBV7-9 and TRBJ1-1; possibly TRBD1 for D (5 bases). Germline CDR1 is SEHNR and CDR2 is FQNEAQ (reference sequence). With 5 bases removed from V and 6 bases from J, the gap between germline ends came to 19 bases. This CDR3 comprises 15 residues. The CDR3 loop reads CASSLGGALTSEAFF. CDR3 DNA sequence: TGTGCCAGCAGCCTCGGAGGGGCTCTAACCTCTGAAGCTTTCTTT.

The genes are TRBV15 and TRBJ2-5; the match to TRBD1 covers 12 bases. Germline-derived CDR1 and CDR2 are LNHNV and YYDKDF (reference sequence). This CDR3 contains 17 residues. J was trimmed by 7 bases and V by 1 base; bases with no gene match: 10. The CDR3 DNA is TGTGCCACCAGCAGAGTCCTGGGGACAGGGGGCCGGGGGACCCAGTACTTC. Translating it yields CATSRVLGTGGRGTQYF.

This clone was recorded a few times. The J gene is TRBJ2-2, the V gene TRBV15, with a weak D call TRBD1 (6 bases). The CDR3 runs to 17 residues. In germline, CDR1 is LNHNV, CDR2 YYDKDF (reference sequence). V was clipped by 3 bases and J by 4 bases, with 18 bases between them. The CDR3 loop reads CATSSHGGGPRTGELFF. The CDR3 nucleotides read TGTGCCACCAGCAGTCATGGGGGCGGTCCCCGCACCGGGGAGCTGTTTTTT.

This chain connects TRBV2 to TRBJ2-3; 11 bases agree with TRBD2. The CDR3 has 16 amino acids. V dropped 7 bases and J dropped 0; count of bases not matched to a gene: 6. Germline V gene sequence: CDR1 SNHLY, CDR2 FYNNEI. This CDR3 reads CASKLAGGPSTDTQYF. The CDR3 DNA is TGTGCCAGCAAGTTAGCGGGGGGGCCTAGCACAGATACGCAGTATTTT.

V is TRBV12-2 and J is TRBJ1-5; the table gives TRBD1 as D, unverified against the DNA. TRBV12-2 is a pseudogene segment. The CDR3 extends over 14 amino acids. Written as DNA, the CDR3 is TGTGCAAGTCGCCCCGACAAGGGCAATCAGCCCCAGCATTTT. It codes for CASRPDKGNQPQHF.

V and J are TRBV2 and TRBJ2-3; D is unclear. The V gene's germline CDR1 is SNHLY and CDR2 FYNNEI. The CDR3 sequence is 14 residues long. Deletions cut 7 bases from V and 2 bases from J, with 13 bases between. CDR3 DNA: TGTGCCAGCACTGACATAAGAGACACAGATACGCAGTATTTT. This encodes CASTDIRDTDTQYF.

The genes are TRBV6-2 or TRBV6-3 and TRBJ1-1; TRBD1 matches 9 bases. The CDR3 has 16 amino acids. Germline V gene lookup returns CDR1 MNHEY and CDR2 SVGEGT. After removal of 3 bases from V and 4 bases from J, the junction contained 9 bases not matched to a gene. CDR3 amino acids: CASSYSRDRVTTEAFF. The CDR3 coding sequence is TGTGCCAGCAGTTATTCCCGGGACAGGGTGACCACTGAAGCTTTCTTT.

The chain joins TRBV4-1 to TRBJ1-4; 11 bases align to TRBD1. CDR1 MGHRA and CDR2 YSYEKL come from the germline V gene. V shed 8 bases and J 2 bases; nucleotides not matched to a gene: 7. The CDR3 has 16 amino acids. This CDR3 reads CASYPGTGGTNEKLFF. In DNA, the CDR3 is TGCGCCAGCTACCCCGGGACAGGGGGGACTAATGAAAAACTGTTTTTT.

CDR3 coding DNA: TGTGCCAGCAGACCCGGACTAGGGATGAGGGATACGCAGTATTTT. It yields the protein CASRPGLGMRDTQYF. The gene calls are TRBV2 and TRBJ2-3; TRBD2 aligns across 7 bases. Germline CDR1 and CDR2: SNHLY and FYNNEI. This CDR3 region has 15 residues. V was clipped by 6 bases and J by 6 bases; unmatched bases: 12.

The chain is built from TRBV6-1 and TRBJ2-7, with a weak D call TRBD2 (5 bases). The CDR3 is made up of 16 amino acids. Trimming cost V 1 base and J 4 bases, with 17 bases left between them. Germline CDR1 and CDR2: MNHNS and SASEGT. The chain's CDR3 is CASSEVLRTPGYEQYF. The CDR3 bases are TGTGCCAGCAGTGAAGTGTTAAGGACTCCCGGGTACGAGCAGTACTTC.

A single count supports this clone. CDR3 region: CASSSSLSSNQPQHF. The CDR3 region has the DNA TGTGCCAGCAGTTCCAGTCTGTCGAGCAATCAGCCCCAGCATTTT. This chain links TRBV27 with TRBJ1-5, with D unclear. The V gene's germline CDR1 is MNHEY and CDR2 SMNVEV (reference sequence). The CDR3 sequence is 15 residues long. V lost 4 bases and J 1 base, leaving 11 bases between the germline ends.